Presented here are 15 T cell receptor beta chains from one specimen sequenced in a study of T cell responses to AZD1222 COVID-19 vaccine. Here immunoSEQ multiplex PCR was the method, and the copy in TCRdb shows in-frame clones only, minus some. The data contain under 150,000 clones, 70% to 90% of them singletons. The sample consisted of peripheral blood, taken on day 0 of AZD1222 vaccination. The receptors here all came from an adult in good health.

This clone was picked up a small number of times. The chain has TRBV6-5 and TRBJ2-7, with D perhaps assigned TRBD1 or TRBD2 (5 bases each). The V end lost 6 bases, the J end lost 1 base, and 10 bases lay between the germline ends. The CDR3 has 13 residues. CDR1 and CDR2 from the germline V gene are MNHEY and SVGAGI. The CDR3 nucleotides read TGTGCCAGCAGAAGGGACGGGTCCTACGAGCAGTACTTC. Its protein is CASRRDGSYEQYF.

The rearrangement joins TRBV7-9 to TRBJ1-4; TRBD1 might be the D (5 bases). The CDR3 spans 15 residues. Germline V gene data show CDR1 as SEHNR and CDR2 as FQNEAQ (reference sequence). V lost 5 bases, J lost 4 bases, and 14 bases lay in between. The DNA of the CDR3 is TGTGCCAGCAGCCGTAGAGGGGCGGATAATGAAAAACTGTTTTTT. Its translation: CASSRRGADNEKLFF.

The chain combines TRBV12-3 or TRBV12-4 with TRBJ1-2; possible D gene TRBD1, 6 bases. V lost 8 bases and J lost 8, with 15 bases in between. This CDR3 has 12 amino acids. CDR3 nucleotide sequence: TGTGCCAGCGGAGGGGGAGGACGGGGCTACACCTTC. Its protein product is CASGGGGRGYTF.

The V and J genes are TRBV27 and TRBJ2-5; 10 nucleotides align to TRBD1. CDR3 length: 13 residues. V shed 11 bases and J 9 bases; nucleotides not matched to a gene: 12. CDR1 MNHEY and CDR2 SMNVEV come from the germline V gene (reference sequence). CDR3: CAFDRGPLGAQYF. The DNA for the CDR3 is TGTGCCTTCGACAGGGGGCCCTTGGGGGCCCAGTACTTC.

This chain links TRBV27 with TRBJ1-2; D is possibly TRBD1 (5 bases). Trimming pared 6 bases from V and 7 bases from J, leaving 15 bases between. This CDR3 region has 13 residues. Germline V gene sequence: CDR1 MNHEY, CDR2 SMNVEV (reference sequence). As DNA, the CDR3 is TGTGCCAGCAGCCCAGGGTATCCTAGTGGCTACACCTTC. Encoded protein: CASSPGYPSGYTF.

V gene TRBV19 combines with J gene TRBJ1-5; 9 positions agree with TRBD1. In germline, CDR1 is LNHDA, CDR2 SQIVND (reference sequence). The ends lost 6 bases at V and 6 bases at J; junction bases unmatched: 15. This CDR3 region has 17 residues. The CDR3 sequence is CASRRGLQGALGQPQHF. CDR3 DNA sequence: TGTGCCAGTAGGAGGGGGCTACAGGGGGCTCTCGGTCAGCCCCAGCATTTT.

This clone showed up just a few times. The chain carries TRBV19 and TRBJ2-7; 7 bases fit TRBD1. With 2 bases clipped from V and 3 bases from J, the junction kept 10 bases outside the gene matches. CDR3 length equals 16 residues. Germline V gene data show CDR1 as LNHDA and CDR2 as SQIVND (reference sequence). The CDR3 here is CASSISSGTAGYEQYF. The CDR3, as DNA: TGTGCCAGTAGTATATCTTCCGGGACAGCAGGCTACGAGCAGTACTTC.

This chain links TRBV11-2 with TRBJ2-5; no clear D. There are 14 residues in the CDR3. CDR1 and CDR2 (germline): SGHAT, FQNNGV. Trimming removed 1 base at V and 1 base at J, with 7 bases between. The CDR3 region has the DNA TGTGCCAGCAGCTTAGGGTGGACCCAAGAGACCCAGTACTTC. It specifies CASSLGWTQETQYF.

The rearrangement uses TRBV19 and TRBJ1-1, with a weak D call TRBD1 (5 bases). Per germline, CDR1 LNHDA and CDR2 SQIVND (reference sequence). This CDR3 has 12 residues. V shed 7 bases and J shed 7 bases, with 13 bases lying between them. CDR3 residues: CASKRQGGEAFF. CDR3 DNA sequence: TGTGCCAGTAAAAGGCAGGGTGGTGAAGCTTTCTTT.

The chain links TRBV5-1 to TRBJ1-1; TRBD1 agrees at 8 bases. Germline V gives CDR1 SGHRS, CDR2 YFSETQ. V lost 0 bases to trimming and J lost 4 bases; unmatched junction nucleotides: 2. This CDR3 spans 14 amino acids. CDR3 bases: TGCGCCAGCAGCTTGGATACAGGGGGCACTGAAGCTTTCTTT. Translated, it gives CASSLDTGGTEAFF.

This chain links TRBV27 with TRBJ2-7; 11 bases fit TRBD1. The J segment lost 7 bases and the V segment lost 5 bases, leaving 7 bases of the junction unmatched. The CDR3 length is 14 residues. Germline V gives CDR1 MNHEY, CDR2 SMNVEV (reference sequence). The CDR3, as DNA: TGTGCCAGCAGTCTCGGACAGGGGGCGCGGGAGCAGTACTTC. This encodes CASSLGQGAREQYF.

This clone turned up a few times. V gene TRBV24-1 combines with J gene TRBJ1-5; TRBD1 is a possible D gene (6 bases). The CDR3 contains 14 residues. The V gene lost 4 bases and the J gene lost 5 bases, with 11 bases spanning the gap. Germline assignment: CDR1 KGHDR and CDR2 SFDVKD. CDR3 nucleotide sequence: TGTGCCACCAGTGACGTGGACAGTTATCAGCCCCAGCATTTT. It is translated as CATSDVDSYQPQHF.

The V and J genes are TRBV7-2 and TRBJ1-2; no firm D call. V lost 0 bases to trimming and J lost 8 bases, with 16 bases between them. The CDR3 is made up of 15 amino acids. Germline V gene data show CDR1 as SGHTA and CDR2 as FQGNSA. The CDR3 loop is CASSLAGSGVKGYTF. CDR3 bases: TGTGCCAGCAGCTTAGCGGGGTCCGGGGTTAAAGGCTACACCTTC.

The CDR3 DNA is TGTGCCAGCAGCTTAGGTGGGACAGGGGGATTTGAGACCCAGTACTTC. The encoded protein is CASSLGGTGGFETQYF. This chain uses TRBV7-9 with TRBJ2-5; 11 bases align to TRBD1. Trimming removed 1 base from V and 5 bases from J; junction bases left unmatched: 6. Per the germline V gene, CDR1 is SEHNR and CDR2 is FQNEAQ (reference sequence). CDR3 length equals 16 residues.

In this sample, this clone turned up a few times. This chain links TRBV24-1 with TRBJ2-1, with 7 bases fitting TRBD2. Germline trimming cut 3 bases from V and 0 bases from J; bases unmatched to any gene: 4. This CDR3 comprises 16 residues. Germline V gene sequence: CDR1 KGHDR, CDR2 SFDVKD. CDR3 in amino acids: CATSDPSGDSYNEQFF. The CDR3 nucleotides are TGTGCCACCAGTGATCCAAGCGGGGACTCCTACAATGAGCAGTTCTTC.